Below, one T cell receptor beta chain is given with its context. Antigen specificity is unknown. The data belong to a study of cytomegalovirus exposure and HLA in healthy donors. Study at large: The roughly 120 validation repertoires, a later analysis reported, used the same platform as the approximately 730 repertoires from the first cohort.

The study's findings and limits: According to a later analysis, TCR clusters from the first cohort tended to co-occur in the roughly 130 validation repertoires.

Produced via immunoSEQ multiplex PCR; TCRdb's table is partial and in-frame only. The sample contains some 140,000 clones, around 88% of which appear only once. Germline-derived CDR1 and CDR2 are SGDLS and YYNGEE. The CDR3 covers 16 residues. The J segment lost 2 bases and the V segment lost 3 bases, leaving 9 bases of the junction unmatched. The TCR comes from a man younger than 30 in good health and CMV-seropositive. V and J are TRBV9 and TRBJ2-3; 7 bases are a match to TRBD2. The sequenced sample was PBMCs. CDR3 in amino acids: CASSEGSGISTDTQYF. The CDR3 DNA follows: TGTGCCAGCAGCGAGGGGAGCGGGATCTCCACAGATACGCAGTATTTT.